Following are 19 T cell receptor beta chains from one sample sequenced in a study of T cell changes during pregnancy in multiple sclerosis. Assay used: immunoSEQ multiplex PCR; TCRdb lists only in-frame clones, some missing. The profile shows 50,000 or so clones, 93% of them singletons. Source: peripheral blood, taken in the second trimester of pregnancy. The source is a female donor with multiple sclerosis, enrolled in a pregnancy study.

The chain carries TRBV27 and TRBJ2-7; TRBD2 is a possible D gene (5 bases). Germline V CDR1 and CDR2: MNHEY, SMNVEV (reference sequence). The CDR3 length is 14 residues. V was clipped by 5 bases and J by 5 bases, with 16 bases between them. As DNA, the CDR3 is TGTGCCAGCAGTCCCAGACCTAGCCCCAACGAGCAGTACTTC. Its protein product is CASSPRPSPNEQYF.

This chain connects TRBV30 to TRBJ1-1; possible D gene TRBD1, 5 bases. The germline gives CDR1 GTSNPN, CDR2 SVGIG (reference sequence). The germline V and J ends were trimmed by 0 bases and 7 bases, with 15 bases remaining between them. The CDR3 is 14 residues long. CDR3 coding DNA: TGTGCCTGGAGTGTACTTTCAGGGAGGGATGAAGCTTTCTTT. It codes for CAWSVLSGRDEAFF.

The chain joins TRBV7-2 to TRBJ2-2; tentative D call: TRBD2 (5 bases). Trimming left V 5 bases short and J 0 bases short, with 10 bases between. The CDR3 covers 15 residues. Germline V gene lookup returns CDR1 SGHTA and CDR2 FQGNSA. The CDR3 DNA follows: TGTGCCAGCAGCAAGCGGAACCCGAACACCGGGGAGCTGTTTTTT. It specifies CASSKRNPNTGELFF.

The chain has TRBV25-1 and TRBJ2-1; TRBD1 is a possible D gene (5 bases). The CDR3 is 13 amino acids. Trimming removed 10 bases at V and 4 bases at J, with 14 bases between. Looked up from germline, CDR1 is MGHDK and CDR2 is SYGVNS. Here the CDR3 reads CATMKDTYNEQFF. DNA for the CDR3: TGTGCCACTATGAAGGACACGTACAATGAGCAGTTCTTC.

This rearrangement joins TRBV5-1 to TRBJ2-7; D is possibly TRBD1 (5 bases). The germline gives CDR1 SGHRS, CDR2 YFSETQ. This CDR3 is 14 amino acids long. V was clipped by 2 bases and J by 1 base, with 10 bases between them. In DNA form, the CDR3 reads TGCGCCAGCAGCTTAGAAGGGGCTTCCTACGAGCAGTACTTC. The encoded protein is CASSLEGASYEQYF.

The chain is built from TRBV5-1 and TRBJ2-3; possibly TRBD2 for D (6 bases). Germline loops: CDR1 SGHRS, CDR2 YFSETQ. The V and J ends lost 0 bases and 4 bases respectively, with 15 bases between them. The CDR3 is made up of 16 amino acids. CDR3 sequence reads: CASSLGPGAGSDTQYF. The CDR3 nucleotides are TGCGCCAGCAGCTTGGGGCCGGGAGCGGGTTCAGATACGCAGTATTTT. The whole variable domain, filled in from reference TRBV5-1 and TRBJ2-3, reads KAGVTQTPRYLIKTRGQQVTLSCSPISGHRSVSWYQQTPGQGLQFLFEYFSETQRNKGNFPGRFSGRQFSNSRSEMNVSTLELGDSALYLCASSLGPGAGSDTQYFGPGTRLTVL.

V usage is TRBV5-1 and J usage is TRBJ1-1; 7 positions agree with TRBD1. Losses at the gene ends were 8 bases for V and 5 bases for J; bases not matched to a gene: 12. Germline-derived CDR1 and CDR2 are SGHRS and YFSETQ. The CDR3 covers 14 residues. CDR3 in amino acids: CASQSDRVRTEAFF. DNA for the CDR3: TGCGCCAGTCAAAGTGACAGGGTTCGTACTGAAGCTTTCTTT.

The V call is TRBV28, the J call TRBJ1-1; no definite D call. V was clipped by 8 bases and J by 4 bases, with 8 bases between them. CDR1 is MDHEN and CDR2 is SYDVKM in the germline V gene. This CDR3 has 11 amino acids. The CDR3 DNA reads TGTGCCAGCCTCGTTTCCACTGAAGCTTTCTTT. It yields the protein CASLVSTEAFF.

The genes are TRBV27 and TRBJ1-1, with 7 bases that match TRBD1. CDR1 and CDR2 (germline): MNHEY, SMNVEV (reference sequence). Trimming took 3 bases from V and 4 from J; bases not matched to a gene: 5. This CDR3 region has 14 residues. The CDR3 protein is CASSFGQGGTEAFF. As DNA, the CDR3 is TGTGCCAGCAGTTTCGGGCAGGGGGGCACTGAAGCTTTCTTT.

This clone has a handful of counts. The chain employs TRBV6-4 and TRBJ2-3; 8 bases fit TRBD1. Germline V gene sequence: CDR1 MRHNA, CDR2 SNTAGT. The CDR3 sequence is 14 residues long. J gave up 4 bases and V 0 bases, and 0 bases lay outside the gene matches. Here the CDR3 DNA reads TGTGCCAGCAGTGACTCACAGGGGGCAGATACGCAGTATTTT. It translates to CASSDSQGADTQYF.

This chain joins TRBV19 and TRBJ2-7, with TRBD2 identical over 7 bases. The CDR3 totals 13 residues. J gave up 6 bases and V 5 bases, and 7 bases lay outside the gene matches. Germline-derived CDR1 and CDR2 are LNHDA and SQIVND (reference sequence). DNA of the CDR3: TGTGCCAGTAGTTCGTCTAGCGGTGGCGAGCAGTACTTC. Translated, it gives CASSSSSGGEQYF.

V usage is TRBV6-6 and J usage is TRBJ2-7; a possible D gene is TRBD1 (6 bases). V was shortened by 4 bases and J by 10 bases, with 11 bases between the two germline ends. Germline V gives CDR1 MNHNY, CDR2 SVGAGI (reference sequence). This CDR3 is 11 amino acids long. This CDR3 is CASSLGTNQYF. Here the CDR3 DNA reads TGTGCCAGCAGTTTGGGGACAAATCAGTACTTC.

The genes are TRBV30 and TRBJ2-1, with D perhaps matching TRBD2 (5 bases). CDR1 GTSNPN and CDR2 SVGIG come from the germline V gene (reference sequence). The CDR3 length is 12 residues. The germline V and J ends were trimmed by 1 base and 7 bases, with 8 bases remaining between them. CDR3 in DNA: TGTGCCTGGAGTGGACTAAATAATGAGCAGTTCTTC. Its translation: CAWSGLNNEQFF.

V is TRBV6-1 and J is TRBJ1-5; D not certain. This CDR3 has 11 residues. The ends were cut back, 8 bases at V and 4 bases at J, with 6 bases in the middle. Germline V gene data show CDR1 as MNHNS and CDR2 as SASEGT. CDR3 sequence reads: CASRTNQPQHF. The CDR3 nucleotides are TGTGCCAGCCGCACTAATCAGCCCCAGCATTTT.

The chain links TRBV27 to TRBJ1-1; tentatively, D is TRBD1 (5 bases). V gave up 2 bases and J gave up 1 base, with 14 bases separating them. Germline V lookup: CDR1 MNHEY, CDR2 SMNVEV (reference sequence). This CDR3 is 16 amino acids long. The CDR3 DNA is TGTGCCAGCAGTTTAAGGGGCGGATTAAAGAACACTGAAGCTTTCTTT. It encodes CASSLRGGLKNTEAFF.

The chain recombines TRBV4-3 with TRBJ2-7; perhaps TRBD1 as D (5 bases). This CDR3 is built from 14 residues. V lost 4 bases, J lost 3 bases, and 13 bases lay in between. Germline CDR1 LGHNA, CDR2 YSLEER. In DNA form, the CDR3 reads TGCGCCAGCAGCCCCGAGGTCACAGGCTACGAGCAGTACTTC. Amino acids: CASSPEVTGYEQYF.

The rearrangement joins TRBV4-2 to TRBJ2-1; 10 bases align to TRBD2. V lost 0 bases and J lost 11; bases outside the gene matches: 22. Germline CDR1 is LGHNA and CDR2 is YNFKEQ. The CDR3 is 20 residues long. This chain's CDR3 is CASSQDGGLAERATMRQQFF. The CDR3 nucleotides are TGTGCCAGCAGCCAAGATGGAGGACTAGCGGAGCGAGCAACAATGAGGCAGCAGTTCTTC.

The gene calls are TRBV14 and TRBJ2-5, with D tentatively TRBD1 (6 bases). Trimming took 4 bases from V and 1 from J, leaving 10 bases between them. Germline-derived CDR1 and CDR2 are SGHDN and FVKESK. CDR3 length equals 14 residues. The CDR3 DNA reads as TGTGCCAGCAGCCTTAACAGGGTCCAAGAGACCCAGTACTTC. Its translation is CASSLNRVQETQYF.

This rearrangement joins TRBV9 to TRBJ2-7; D is perhaps TRBD1 (6 bases). The CDR3 is 15 amino acids. The ends were cut back, 0 bases at V and 4 bases at J, with 14 bases in the middle. Germline V gene lookup returns CDR1 SGDLS and CDR2 YYNGEE. Here the CDR3 reads CASSVGQGIDYEQYF. CDR3 coding DNA: TGTGCCAGCAGCGTAGGGCAGGGGATAGATTACGAGCAGTACTTC. Based on the CDR3 plus reference TRBV9 and TRBJ2-7, the full variable domain is DSGVTQTPKHLITATGQRVTLRCSPRSGDLSVYWYQQSLDQGLQFLIQYYNGEERAKGNILERFSAQQFPDLHSELNLSSLELGDSALYFCASSVGQGIDYEQYFGPGTRLTVT.